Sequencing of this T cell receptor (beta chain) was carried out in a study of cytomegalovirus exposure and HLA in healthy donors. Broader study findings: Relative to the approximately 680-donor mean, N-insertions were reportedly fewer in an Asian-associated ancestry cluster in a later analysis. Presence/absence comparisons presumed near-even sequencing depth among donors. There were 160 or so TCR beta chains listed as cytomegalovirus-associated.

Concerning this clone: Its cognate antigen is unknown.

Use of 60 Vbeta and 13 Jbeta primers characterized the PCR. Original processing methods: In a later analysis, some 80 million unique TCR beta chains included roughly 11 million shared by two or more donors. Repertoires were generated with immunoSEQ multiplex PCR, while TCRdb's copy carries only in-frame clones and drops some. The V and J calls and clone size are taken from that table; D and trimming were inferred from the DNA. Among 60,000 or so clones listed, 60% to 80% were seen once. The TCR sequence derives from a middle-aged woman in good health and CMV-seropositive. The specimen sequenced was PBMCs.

Written as DNA, the CDR3 is TGTGCCAGCAGCTTGGCCTGGGGTCGAGCGGACCCCACCGGGGAGCTGTTTTTT. Translating gives CASSLAWGRADPTGELFF. V is TRBV5-4 and J is TRBJ2-2; D may be TRBD2 (5 bases). Germline assignment: CDR1 SGHNT and CDR2 YYREEE (reference sequence). V lost 0 bases and J lost 4, with 19 bases in between. The CDR3 contains 18 residues.